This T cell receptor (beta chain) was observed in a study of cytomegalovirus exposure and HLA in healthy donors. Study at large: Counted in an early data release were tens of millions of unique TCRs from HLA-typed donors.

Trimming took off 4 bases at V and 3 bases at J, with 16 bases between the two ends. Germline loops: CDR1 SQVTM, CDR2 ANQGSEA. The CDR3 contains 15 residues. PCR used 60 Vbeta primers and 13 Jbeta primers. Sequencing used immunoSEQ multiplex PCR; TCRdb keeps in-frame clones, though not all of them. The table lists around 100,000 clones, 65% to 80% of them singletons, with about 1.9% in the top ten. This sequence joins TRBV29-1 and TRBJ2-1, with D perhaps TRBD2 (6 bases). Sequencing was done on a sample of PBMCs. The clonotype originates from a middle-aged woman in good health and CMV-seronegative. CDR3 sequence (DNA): TGCAGCGTTGGTGTGGGGAGCGGGCGCTACAATGAGCAGTTCTTC. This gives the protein CSVGVGSGRYNEQFF.